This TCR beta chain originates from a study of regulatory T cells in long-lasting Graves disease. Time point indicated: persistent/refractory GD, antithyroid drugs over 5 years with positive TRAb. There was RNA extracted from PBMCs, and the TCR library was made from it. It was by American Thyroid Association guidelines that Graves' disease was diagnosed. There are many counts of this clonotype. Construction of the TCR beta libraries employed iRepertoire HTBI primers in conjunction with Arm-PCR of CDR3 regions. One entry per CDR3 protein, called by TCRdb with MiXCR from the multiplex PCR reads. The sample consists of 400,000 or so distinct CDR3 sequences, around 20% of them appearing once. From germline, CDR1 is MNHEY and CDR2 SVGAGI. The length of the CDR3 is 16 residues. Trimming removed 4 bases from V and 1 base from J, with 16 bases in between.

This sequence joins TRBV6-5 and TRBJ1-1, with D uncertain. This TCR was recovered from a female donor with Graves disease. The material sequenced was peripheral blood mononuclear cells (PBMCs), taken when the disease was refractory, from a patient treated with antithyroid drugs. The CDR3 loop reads CASSSQSALPNTEAFF. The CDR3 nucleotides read TGTGCCAGCAGTTCCCAGAGCGCGCTGCCGAACACTGAAGCTTTCTTT.